This T cell receptor beta chain came from a study of CD8+ T cells in alopecia areata. This clone turned up a few times. Lesional scalp tissue (obtained by punch biopsy) and peripheral blood were collected from alopecia areata patients. The V gene's germline CDR1 is SNHLY and CDR2 FYNNEI. V was shortened by 8 bases and J by 9 bases, with 9 bases between the two germline ends. The CDR3 totals 10 residues. Investigators isolated RNA and reverse transcribed it into cDNA to act as the sequencing template. Clones were sequenced by immunoSEQ multiplex PCR, and TCRdb holds only the in-frame ones, with some missing. The sample holds 30,000 to 35,000 clones, roughly 53% seen once.

V gene TRBV2 combines with J gene TRBJ2-3; no clear D. The sample was NKG2D-high CD8+ T cells sorted from blood. The source is a human donor with alopecia areata. DNA for the CDR3: TGTGCCAGCCGAGGTTGGACGCAGTATTTT. Translated: CASRGWTQYF.